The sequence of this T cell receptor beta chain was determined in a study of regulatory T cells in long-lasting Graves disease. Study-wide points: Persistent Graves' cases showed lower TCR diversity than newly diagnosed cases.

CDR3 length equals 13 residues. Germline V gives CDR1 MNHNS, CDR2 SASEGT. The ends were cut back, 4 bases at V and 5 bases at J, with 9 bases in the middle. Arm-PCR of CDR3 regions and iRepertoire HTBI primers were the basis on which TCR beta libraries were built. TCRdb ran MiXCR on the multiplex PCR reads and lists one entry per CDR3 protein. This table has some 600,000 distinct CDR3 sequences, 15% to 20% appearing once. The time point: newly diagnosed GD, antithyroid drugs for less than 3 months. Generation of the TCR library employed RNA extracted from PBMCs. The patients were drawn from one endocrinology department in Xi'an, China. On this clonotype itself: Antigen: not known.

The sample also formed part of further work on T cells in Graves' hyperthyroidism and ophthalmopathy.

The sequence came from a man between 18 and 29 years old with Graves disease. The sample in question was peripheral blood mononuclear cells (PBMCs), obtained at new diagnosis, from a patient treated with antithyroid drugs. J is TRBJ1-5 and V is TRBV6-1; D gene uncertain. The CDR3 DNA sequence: TGTGCCAGCAGTGTGGTAAGCGATCAGCCCCAGCATTTT. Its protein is CASSVVSDQPQHF.